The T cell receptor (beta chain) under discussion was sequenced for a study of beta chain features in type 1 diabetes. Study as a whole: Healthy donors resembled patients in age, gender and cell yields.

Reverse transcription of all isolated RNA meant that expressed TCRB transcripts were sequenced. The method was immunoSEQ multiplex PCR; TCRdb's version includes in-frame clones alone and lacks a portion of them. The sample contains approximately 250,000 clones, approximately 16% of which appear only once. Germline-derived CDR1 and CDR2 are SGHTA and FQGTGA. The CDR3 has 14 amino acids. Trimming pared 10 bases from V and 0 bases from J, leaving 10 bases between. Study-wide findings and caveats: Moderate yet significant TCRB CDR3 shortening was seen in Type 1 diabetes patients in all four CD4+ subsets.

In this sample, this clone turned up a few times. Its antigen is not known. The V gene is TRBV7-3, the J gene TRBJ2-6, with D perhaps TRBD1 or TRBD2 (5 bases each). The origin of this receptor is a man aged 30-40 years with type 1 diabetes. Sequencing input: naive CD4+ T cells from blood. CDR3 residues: CATRDGSGANVLTF. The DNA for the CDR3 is TGTGCCACCAGGGACGGCTCTGGGGCCAACGTCCTGACTTTC. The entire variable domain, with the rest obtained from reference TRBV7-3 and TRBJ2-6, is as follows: GAGVSQTPSNKVTEKGKYVELRCDPISGHTALYWYRQSLGQGPEFLIYFQGTGAADDSGLPNDRFFAVRPEGSVSTLKIQRTERGDSAVYLCATRDGSGANVLTFGAGSRLTVL.